Here is one T cell receptor beta chain with its context. Method: immunoSEQ multiplex PCR; TCRdb's copy keeps in-frame clones and lacks some. The sample lists about 200,000 clones; 75% to 90% were seen once. The data were taken from a study of blood T cell repertoires in COVID-19. The CDR3 is 15 residues long. V shed 4 bases and J 7 bases; nucleotides not matched to a gene: 14. Germline V gives CDR1 GTSNPN, CDR2 SVGIG (reference sequence). Enrolled through a virtual design, the participants were between roughly 18 and 89 years of age and came from approximately 25 US areas. Donors were grouped by their self-reported clinical history. Up to 2 weeks before entering the study, exposed participants had met a COVID-19 case.

The clonotype comes from a young woman who had been exposed to COVID-19. The specimen sequenced was PBMCs or T cells enriched from blood (not recorded which). The V and J genes are TRBV30 and TRBJ1-2, with 8 bases lining up with TRBD1. The CDR3 region has the DNA TGTGCCTGGAAACCCTCGGACAGGGTGGAAACTGGCTACACCTTC. Translated: CAWKPSDRVETGYTF.